This passage covers 22 T cell receptor beta chains from one sample sequenced in a study of Ad26.COV2.S vaccination and SARS-CoV-2 variants. The treatment denotes: 19 received Ad26.COV2.S at low or high dose, single or two shots; 5 received placebo; per-sample allocation not given. Day 63 following the first vaccine or placebo injection was when the samples were taken. The protocol was immunoSEQ multiplex PCR, while the TCRdb copy is restricted to in-frame clones and leaves out a portion. The sample yields approximately 450,000 clones, approximately 90% seen once. Sequencing used peripheral blood, obtained in a trial of Ad26.COV2.S vaccine versus placebo. The origin of the receptors is a person aged 18-60 years who received the Ad26.COV2.S COVID-19 vaccine or a placebo.

The J gene is TRBJ2-7, the V gene TRBV6-5; D uncertain. This CDR3 is 10 amino acids long. V was trimmed by 10 bases and J by 3 bases, leaving 7 bases between them. From germline, CDR1 is MNHEY and CDR2 SVGAGI. Here the CDR3 reads CATTLYEQYF. DNA for the CDR3: TGTGCCACCACTCTCTACGAGCAGTACTTC.

This chain uses TRBV27 with TRBJ1-2; D is uncertain. V gave up 4 bases and J gave up 4 bases, with 7 bases separating them. CDR1 and CDR2 from the germline V gene are MNHEY and SMNVEV (reference sequence). The CDR3 is 12 amino acids. The CDR3 nucleotides read TGTGCCAGCAGTTCCTCCCGCTATGGCTACACCTTC. Its protein is CASSSSRYGYTF.

The chain has TRBV19 and TRBJ2-2; 10 bases line up with TRBD2. V shed 3 bases, J shed 7 bases, and the junction held 8 bases outside the gene matches. The CDR3 is 16 amino acids. Looked up from germline, CDR1 is LNHDA and CDR2 is SQIVND (reference sequence). The CDR3 protein is CASSILLAGQNGELFF. The CDR3 nucleotides are TGTGCCAGTAGTATCTTACTAGCGGGACAGAACGGGGAGCTGTTTTTT.

V gene TRBV7-2 combines with J gene TRBJ1-2, with unresolved D. The CDR3 is 17 residues long. V was shortened by 4 bases and J by 3 bases, with 21 bases between the two germline ends. In germline, CDR1 is SGHTA, CDR2 FQGNSA. CDR3 in amino acids: CASSSPAKGRWDYGYTF. CDR3 bases: TGTGCCAGCAGCTCCCCTGCCAAAGGGCGGTGGGACTATGGCTACACCTTC.

The J gene is TRBJ2-1, the V gene TRBV5-1; the match to TRBD2 covers 12 bases. Trimming cost V 4 bases and J 9 bases; bases outside gene matches: 11. The CDR3 has 16 residues. Germline loops: CDR1 SGHRS, CDR2 YFSETQ. CDR3 coding DNA: TGCGCCAGCAGCCCCCGTGAGACTAGCGGGAGAGGTGAGCAGTTCTTC. This encodes CASSPRETSGRGEQFF.

V gene TRBV6-5 combines with J gene TRBJ2-1; a possible D gene is TRBD1 (6 bases). CDR1 and CDR2 (germline): MNHEY, SVGAGI. V was clipped by 5 bases and J by 4 bases, with 12 bases between them. The CDR3 is 14 residues long. The CDR3 nucleotides are TGTGCCAGCAGTCCGGGACAACTGTACAATGAGCAGTTCTTC. Its translation: CASSPGQLYNEQFF.

Concerning this clone: The sample holds other DNA sequences that translate to the same CDR3. V and J are TRBV7-9 and TRBJ1-2; D remains unclear. Germline CDR1 reads SEHNR; CDR2 reads FQNEAQ (reference sequence). V was pared by 6 bases and J by 3 bases, with 8 bases between. The CDR3 covers 12 residues. CDR3 in DNA: TGTGCCAGCAGTCGACAAGACTATGGCTACACCTTC. Amino acids: CASSRQDYGYTF.

The V gene is TRBV2, the J gene TRBJ2-1; D perhaps matches TRBD1 (5 bases). CDR1 SNHLY and CDR2 FYNNEI come from the germline V gene. V lost 6 bases, J lost 4 bases, and 13 bases lay in between. This CDR3 is 14 amino acids long. The CDR3: CASRARAGYNEQFF. Here the CDR3 DNA reads TGTGCCAGCAGGGCCCGAGCAGGGTACAATGAGCAGTTCTTC.

The genes are TRBV30 and TRBJ1-1; tentative D call: TRBD1 (5 bases). The V gene lost 8 bases and the J gene lost 1 base, with 14 bases spanning the gap. The CDR3 is 13 residues long. Germline values: CDR1 GTSNPN, CDR2 SVGIG (reference sequence). The CDR3 region has the DNA TGTGCCCGGACCCGCGGACAGAACACTGAAGCTTTCTTT. Its protein product is CARTRGQNTEAFF.

A single count supports this clone. The chain uses TRBV9 and TRBJ1-3; D not certain. The V gene's germline CDR1 is SGDLS and CDR2 YYNGEE. The CDR3 is made up of 18 amino acids. V lost 0 bases and J 4 bases, leaving 20 bases between the germline ends. The CDR3, as DNA: TGTGCCAGCAGCGTAGAAGGAGGCCCCCTTTCTGGAGGAAACACCATATATTTT. Its protein is CASSVEGGPLSGGNTIYF.

The chain couples TRBV5-4 to TRBJ2-2; the D is unclear. The germline CDR1 and CDR2 sequences are SGHNT and YYREEE (reference sequence). Trimming removed 5 bases at V and 7 bases at J, with 18 bases between. CDR3 length: 15 amino acids. DNA for the CDR3: TGTGCCAGCAGGAACCCGGACCGTGAGGTCGGGGAGCTGTTTTTT. Its protein product is CASRNPDREVGELFF.

This clone occurred a few times. The chain uses TRBV25-1 and TRBJ2-7; 10 bases are a match to TRBD2. V lost 4 bases and J lost 0; bases outside the gene matches: 6. The CDR3 is made up of 16 amino acids. Germline loops: CDR1 MGHDK, CDR2 SYGVNS. The CDR3 sequence is CASSAFSGRTSYEQYF. In nucleotides, the CDR3 is TGTGCCAGCAGTGCTTTTAGCGGGAGGACCTCCTACGAGCAGTACTTC.

The chain has TRBV7-2 and TRBJ2-4; D not certain. CDR3 length equals 13 residues. Germline-derived CDR1 and CDR2 are SGHTA and FQGNSA. V lost 1 base and J lost 6, with 7 bases in between. The CDR3 spells CASSLVGGNIQYF. The CDR3 nucleotides are TGTGCCAGCAGCTTAGTGGGCGGAAACATTCAGTACTTC.

This sequence joins TRBV29-1 and TRBJ2-1, with a tentative D call TRBD2 (5 bases). Germline assignment: CDR1 SQVTM and CDR2 ANQGSEA. The CDR3 loop spans 16 amino acids. V was pared by 4 bases and J by 4 bases, with 20 bases between. CDR3 amino acids: CSVGRTEAPSYNEQFF. DNA of the CDR3: TGCAGCGTTGGAAGGACGGAGGCACCGTCATACAATGAGCAGTTCTTC.

This clone was detected only once. The chain uses TRBV4-3 and TRBJ2-2, with no clear D. The CDR3 extends over 15 amino acids. Trimming shortened V by 0 bases and J by 1 base, and 6 bases separated the two germline ends. CDR1 is LGHNA, CDR2 YSLEER, per germline. The CDR3 DNA follows: TGCGCCAGCAGCCAAGAGGCGGTGAACACCGGGGAGCTGTTTTTT. It specifies CASSQEAVNTGELFF.

The genes are TRBV19 and TRBJ2-7; D may be TRBD1 or TRBD2 (5 bases each). The CDR3 runs to 13 residues. Germline CDR1 is LNHDA and CDR2 is SQIVND (reference sequence). Trimming removed 5 bases at V and 4 bases at J, with 12 bases between. The CDR3 here is CASSPGRLYEQYF. The DNA for the CDR3 is TGTGCCAGTAGTCCGGGACGGCTGTACGAGCAGTACTTC. Based on the CDR3 plus reference TRBV19 and TRBJ2-7, the full variable domain is DGGITQSPKYLFRKEGQNVTLSCEQNLNHDAMYWYRQDPGQGLRLIYYSQIVNDFQKGDIAEGYSVSREKKESFPLTVTSAQKNPTAFYLCASSPGRLYEQYFGPGTRLTVT.

This clone was seen only once. V gene TRBV30 combines with J gene TRBJ2-5, with D uncertain. Trimming removed 2 bases from V and 2 bases from J, with 6 bases in between. This CDR3 comprises 12 residues. Per the germline V gene, CDR1 is GTSNPN and CDR2 is SVGIG (reference sequence). In DNA, the CDR3 is TGTGCCTGGAGTAGGATACAAGAGACCCAGTACTTC. It encodes CAWSRIQETQYF.

V is TRBV27 and J is TRBJ1-2, with 7 bases identical to TRBD1. After removal of 6 bases from V and 4 bases from J, the junction contained 11 bases not matched to a gene. Germline V CDR1 and CDR2: MNHEY, SMNVEV (reference sequence). This CDR3 has 15 amino acids. CDR3 in DNA: TGTGCCAGCAGGGGGACAGATAGATCCAGCTATGGCTACACCTTC. Its protein product is CASRGTDRSSYGYTF.

The rearrangement links TRBV18 to TRBJ1-2, with D tentatively TRBD1 (5 bases). The CDR3 has 15 amino acids. Germline CDR1 reads KGHSH; CDR2 reads LQKENI. V dropped 1 base and J dropped 4 bases, with 13 bases sitting between them. The CDR3 sequence: CASSPQGPESYGYTF. For the CDR3, the DNA is TGTGCCAGCTCACCACAGGGACCGGAATCCTATGGCTACACCTTC.

This clone was observed a handful of times. The V and J genes are TRBV27 and TRBJ1-5; D may be TRBD1 (5 bases). This CDR3 has 13 residues. Trimming left V 4 bases short and J 6 bases short, with 10 bases between. CDR1 MNHEY and CDR2 SMNVEV come from the germline V gene (reference sequence). CDR3 nucleotides: TGTGCCAGCAGTTCAGGGTTTGGTCAGCCCCAGCATTTT. As protein: CASSSGFGQPQHF.

The chain joins TRBV18 to TRBJ2-5, with D uncertain. CDR3 length: 13 residues. V lost 3 bases and J 1 base, leaving 6 bases between the germline ends. Germline CDR1 KGHSH, CDR2 LQKENI. The CDR3 nucleotides are TGTGCCAGCTCACCTTACAGCCAAGAGACCCAGTACTTC. It specifies CASSPYSQETQYF.

This clone was detected only once. The V call is TRBV27, the J call TRBJ1-6; 8 bases agree with TRBD1. The germline CDR1 and CDR2 sequences are MNHEY and SMNVEV (reference sequence). The CDR3 length is 18 residues. Trimming took 9 bases from V and 4 from J; bases not matched to a gene: 17. The chain's CDR3 is CASDFHPGGLPYNSPLHF. As DNA, the CDR3 is TGTGCCAGTGACTTCCATCCAGGGGGCCTTCCTTATAATTCACCCCTCCACTTT.